Included here is one T cell receptor (beta chain) sequence, with context. Study processing details: Amplified reference gene primers provided the basis for estimating nucleated cell counts. Assay used: immunoSEQ multiplex PCR; TCRdb lists only in-frame clones, some missing. V, J and clone size are taken as reported in that table, and D and trimming were inferred from the DNA itself. The data hold about 210,000 clones, with around 89% observed a single time. Residents of approximately 25 US areas, aged about 18 to 89 years, made up the participants. Grouping used clinical history reported by participants in a survey and questionnaire. The record originates from a study of blood T cell repertoires in COVID-19. Study-wide background: Samples representing acute and convalescent COVID-19 were sourced from the United States, Italy and Spain.

The V gene's germline CDR1 is SGDLS and CDR2 YYNGEE. The CDR3 is 17 residues long. Trimming took 3 bases from V and 1 from J, leaving 19 bases between them. The chain uses TRBV9 and TRBJ1-1; D gene ambiguous. The sample consisted of PBMCs or T cells enriched from blood (not recorded which). This TCR was sampled from a woman aged 40 to 49 with acute COVID-19. CDR3 nucleotide sequence: TGTGCCAGCAGCGCGGGATCTTGGCCCGAGGGGAACACTGAAGCTTTCTTT. It specifies CASSAGSWPEGNTEAFF.